This TCR beta chain is drawn from a study of breast tumors, draining lymph nodes, adjacent tissues. Breast cancer patients provided tissue from their axillary draining lymph nodes. This clonotype was seen a few times. The V gene's germline CDR1 is SGHAT and CDR2 FQNNGV. This CDR3 has 19 amino acids. Trimming took off 6 bases at V and 1 base at J, with 25 bases between the two ends. TCRdb used MiXCR to reprocess the multiplex PCR reads, holding one entry per CDR3 protein. Of roughly 130,000 distinct CDR3 sequences in the sample, over 25% were seen once. Sequenced sample: axillary lymph node tissue. The chain recombines TRBV11-2 with TRBJ2-4, with a tentative D call TRBD1 (7 bases). This receptor was identified in a female donor with breast cancer. Some clones in this sample may be carry-over from other donors' samples. CDR3 nucleotide sequence: TGTGCCAGCAGTCCTGCCGAGCAATCGGAGGGGGCGGCCAAAAACATTCAGTACTTC. Its translation: CASSPAEQSEGAAKNIQYF.